Shown below are 2 T cell receptor beta chains from a single sample sequenced in a study of T cell changes during pregnancy in multiple sclerosis. The assay was immunoSEQ multiplex PCR, and TCRdb's table has in-frame clones only and misses some. The table includes around 39,000 clones, 88% detected once. The input for sequencing was CD4+ T cells from peripheral blood mononuclear cells, taken before pregnancy. The origin of the receptors is a female donor with multiple sclerosis, enrolled in a pregnancy study.

A single count supports this clone. CDR3 sequence (DNA): TGTGCCTGGGGGAGGACAGGAGTATGGACCCAGTACTTC. Protein sequence: CAWGRTGVWTQYF. The chain links TRBV30 to TRBJ2-5; D perhaps matches TRBD1 (7 bases). The CDR3 sequence is 13 residues long. Trimming took off 5 bases at V and 7 bases at J, with 17 bases between the two ends. Germline V CDR1 and CDR2: GTSNPN, SVGIG (reference sequence).

Concerning this clone: The germline gene is not matched at one end of the junction; a read error may be the cause. V and J are TRBV4-1 and TRBJ2-7, with D uncertain. Germline loops: CDR1 MGHRA, CDR2 YSYEKL. The CDR3 totals 16 residues. The DNA for the CDR3 is TGCGCCAGCAGCCAAGGTAAGGCGGATGGCCGCTACGGGCAGTACTTC. Translating it yields CASSQGKADGRYGQYF.